This T cell receptor beta chain was sequenced during a study of T cells in Graves' hyperthyroidism and ophthalmopathy. Authors of the study amplified TCR beta CDR3 regions from RNA transcripts. First-round RT-PCR targeting the TCR CDR3 was performed with the HTBI primer set. TCRdb re-called the multiplex PCR reads through MiXCR, storing one row per CDR3 protein. Here the sample spans approximately 270,000 distinct CDR3 sequences, 13% to 15% being singletons. CDR1 and CDR2 (germline): SGDLS, YYNGEE. This CDR3 contains 16 residues. The V gene end was trimmed by 1 base and the J gene end by 7 bases; junction bases not matched to a gene: 7. This clonotype was detected many times.

The origin of this receptor is a woman aged 40 to 50 with Graves' hyperthyroidism that later progressed to Graves' ophthalmopathy. Sequencing input: blood. The chain links TRBV9 to TRBJ2-1; 11 bases line up with TRBD2. The CDR3 spells CASSVTTSGRRNEQFF. CDR3 coding DNA: TGTGCCAGCAGCGTAACCACTAGCGGGAGAAGAAATGAGCAGTTCTTC.